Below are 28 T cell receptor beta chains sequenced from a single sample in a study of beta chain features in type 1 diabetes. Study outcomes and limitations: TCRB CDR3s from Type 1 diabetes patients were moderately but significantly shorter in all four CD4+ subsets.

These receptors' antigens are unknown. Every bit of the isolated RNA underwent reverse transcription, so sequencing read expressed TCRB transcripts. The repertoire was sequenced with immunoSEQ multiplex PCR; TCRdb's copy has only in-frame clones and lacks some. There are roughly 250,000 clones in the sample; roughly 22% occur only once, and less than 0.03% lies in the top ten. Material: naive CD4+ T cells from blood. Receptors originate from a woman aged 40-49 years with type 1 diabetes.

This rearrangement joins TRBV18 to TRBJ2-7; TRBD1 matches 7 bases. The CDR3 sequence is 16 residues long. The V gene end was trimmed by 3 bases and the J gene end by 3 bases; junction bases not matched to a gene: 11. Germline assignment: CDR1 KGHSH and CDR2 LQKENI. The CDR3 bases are TGTGCCAGCTCACCGCGAGAAGGGGGCTCCATCTACGAGCAGTACTTC. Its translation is CASSPREGGSIYEQYF.

CDR3 bases: TGTGCCAGCAGTTTTTACTACGAGCAGTACTTC. Translation: CASSFYYEQYF. The chain joins TRBV28 to TRBJ2-7; D not certain. Deletions cut 3 bases from V and 3 bases from J, with 3 bases between. This CDR3 spans 11 amino acids. CDR1 MDHEN and CDR2 SYDVKM come from the germline V gene. The whole variable domain, filled in from reference TRBV28 and TRBJ2-7, reads DVKVTQSSRYLVKRTGEKVFLECVQDMDHENMFWYRQDPGLGLRLIYFSYDVKMKEKGDIPEGYSVSREKKERFSLILESASTNQTSMYLCASSFYYEQYFGPGTRLTVT.

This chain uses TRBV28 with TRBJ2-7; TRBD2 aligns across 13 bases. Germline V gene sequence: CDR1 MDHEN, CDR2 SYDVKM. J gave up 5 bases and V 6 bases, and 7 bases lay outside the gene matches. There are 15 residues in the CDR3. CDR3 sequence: CASRTRTSGRNEQYF. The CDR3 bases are TGTGCCAGCAGAACTCGGACTAGCGGGAGAAACGAGCAGTACTTC.

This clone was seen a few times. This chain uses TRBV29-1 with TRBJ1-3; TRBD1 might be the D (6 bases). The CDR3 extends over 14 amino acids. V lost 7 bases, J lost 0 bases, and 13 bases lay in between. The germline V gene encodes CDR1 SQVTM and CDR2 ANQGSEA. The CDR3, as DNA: TGCAGCGGCTCCAGGGGAGCCTCTGGAAACACCATATATTTT. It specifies CSGSRGASGNTIYF.

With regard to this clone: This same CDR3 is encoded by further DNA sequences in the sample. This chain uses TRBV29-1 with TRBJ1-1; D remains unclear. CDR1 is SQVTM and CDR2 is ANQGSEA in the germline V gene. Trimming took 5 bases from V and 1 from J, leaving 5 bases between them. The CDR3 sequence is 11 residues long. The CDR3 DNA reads TGCAGCGTTAGCGAGAACACTGAAGCTTTCTTT. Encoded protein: CSVSENTEAFF.

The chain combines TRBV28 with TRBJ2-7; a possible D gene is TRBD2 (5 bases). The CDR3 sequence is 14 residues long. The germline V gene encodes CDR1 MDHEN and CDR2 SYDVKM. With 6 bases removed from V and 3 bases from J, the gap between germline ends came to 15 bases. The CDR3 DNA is TGTGCCAGCAGCCCCCACGGAGGAGGCTACGAGCAGTACTTC. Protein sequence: CASSPHGGGYEQYF.

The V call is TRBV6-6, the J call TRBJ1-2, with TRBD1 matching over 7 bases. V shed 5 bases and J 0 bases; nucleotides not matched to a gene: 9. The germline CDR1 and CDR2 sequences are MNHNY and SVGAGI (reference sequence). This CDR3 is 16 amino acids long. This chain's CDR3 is CASSAQGRGANYGYTF. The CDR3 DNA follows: TGTGCCAGCAGTGCACAGGGGAGAGGTGCTAACTATGGCTACACCTTC.

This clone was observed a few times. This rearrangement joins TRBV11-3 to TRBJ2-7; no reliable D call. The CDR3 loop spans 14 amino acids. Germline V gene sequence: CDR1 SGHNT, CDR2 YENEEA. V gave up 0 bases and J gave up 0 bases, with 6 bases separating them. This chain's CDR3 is CASSLEASSYEQYF. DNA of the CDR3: TGTGCCAGCAGCTTAGAGGCTAGCTCCTACGAGCAGTACTTC.

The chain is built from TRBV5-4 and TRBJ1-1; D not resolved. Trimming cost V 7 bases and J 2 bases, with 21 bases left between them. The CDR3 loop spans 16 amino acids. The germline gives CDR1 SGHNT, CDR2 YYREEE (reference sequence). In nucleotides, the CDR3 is TGTGCCAGCCTGGGCTTCCCCCCAACGGCAAACACTGAAGCTTTCTTT. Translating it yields CASLGFPPTANTEAFF.

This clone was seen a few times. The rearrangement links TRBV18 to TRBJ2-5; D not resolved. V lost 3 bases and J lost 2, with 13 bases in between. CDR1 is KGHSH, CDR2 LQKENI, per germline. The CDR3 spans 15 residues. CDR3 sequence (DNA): TGTGCCAGCTCACCGTCTCGCGTGCCTCAAGAGACCCAGTACTTC. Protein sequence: CASSPSRVPQETQYF.

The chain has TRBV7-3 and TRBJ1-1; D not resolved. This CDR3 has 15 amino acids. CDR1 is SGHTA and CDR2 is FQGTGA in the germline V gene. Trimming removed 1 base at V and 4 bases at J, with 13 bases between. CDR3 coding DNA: TGTGCCAGCAGCTTAAGCCCGGGATCTATCACTGAAGCTTTCTTT. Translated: CASSLSPGSITEAFF.

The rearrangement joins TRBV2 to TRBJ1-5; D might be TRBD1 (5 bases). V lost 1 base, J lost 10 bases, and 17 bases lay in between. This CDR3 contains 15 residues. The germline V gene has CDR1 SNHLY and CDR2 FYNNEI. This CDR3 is CASSEGTISTLPQHF. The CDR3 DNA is TGTGCCAGCAGTGAAGGGACAATATCGACTCTCCCCCAGCATTTT. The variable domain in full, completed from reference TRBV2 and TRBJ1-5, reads EPEVTQTPSHQVTQMGQEVILRCVPISNHLYFYWYRQILGQKVEFLVSFYNNEISEKSEIFDDQFSVERPDGSNFTLKIRSTKLEDSAMYFCASSEGTISTLPQHFGDGTRLSIL.

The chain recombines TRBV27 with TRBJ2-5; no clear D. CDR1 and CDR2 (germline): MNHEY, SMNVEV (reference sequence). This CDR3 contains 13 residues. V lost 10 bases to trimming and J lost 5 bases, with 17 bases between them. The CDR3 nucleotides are TGTGCCACCTGGGCCCCCTCTCACGAGACCCAGTACTTC. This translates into CATWAPSHETQYF.

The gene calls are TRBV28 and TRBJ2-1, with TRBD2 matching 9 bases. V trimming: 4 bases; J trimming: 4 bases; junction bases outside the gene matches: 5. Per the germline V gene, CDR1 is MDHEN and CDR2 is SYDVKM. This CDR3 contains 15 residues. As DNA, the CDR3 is TGTGCCAGCAGTTCCCCTAGCGGGGAGTACAATGAGCAGTTCTTC. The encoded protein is CASSSPSGEYNEQFF.

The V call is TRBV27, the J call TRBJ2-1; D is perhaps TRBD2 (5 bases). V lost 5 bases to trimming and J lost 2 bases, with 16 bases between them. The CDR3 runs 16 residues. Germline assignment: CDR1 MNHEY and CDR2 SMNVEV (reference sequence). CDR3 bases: TGTGCCAGCAGTCGTTCTCCCCCCGGGACCTACAATGAGCAGTTCTTC. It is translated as CASSRSPPGTYNEQFF.

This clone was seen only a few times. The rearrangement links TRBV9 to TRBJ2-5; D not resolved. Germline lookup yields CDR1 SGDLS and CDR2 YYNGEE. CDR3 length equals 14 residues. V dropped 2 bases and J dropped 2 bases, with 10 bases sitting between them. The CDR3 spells CASSVSAVQETQYF. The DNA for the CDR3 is TGTGCCAGCAGCGTTTCGGCGGTACAAGAGACCCAGTACTTC. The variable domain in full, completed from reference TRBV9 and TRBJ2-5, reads DSGVTQTPKHLITATGQRVTLRCSPRSGDLSVYWYQQSLDQGLQFLIQYYNGEERAKGNILERFSAQQFPDLHSELNLSSLELGDSALYFCASSVSAVQETQYFGPGTRLLVL.

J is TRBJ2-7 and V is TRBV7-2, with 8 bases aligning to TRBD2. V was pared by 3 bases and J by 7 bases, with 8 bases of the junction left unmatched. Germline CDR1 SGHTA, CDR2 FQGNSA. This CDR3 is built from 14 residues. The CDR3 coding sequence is TGTGCCAGCAGCTTTTCGGGGGGGCCAGGGGAGCAGTACTTC. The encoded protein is CASSFSGGPGEQYF.

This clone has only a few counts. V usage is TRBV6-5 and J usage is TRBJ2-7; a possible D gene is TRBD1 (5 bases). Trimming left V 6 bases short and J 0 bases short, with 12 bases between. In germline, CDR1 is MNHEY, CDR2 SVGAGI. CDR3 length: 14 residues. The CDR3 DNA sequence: TGTGCCAGCAGCCACCCGACAGACTCCTACGAGCAGTACTTC. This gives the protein CASSHPTDSYEQYF.

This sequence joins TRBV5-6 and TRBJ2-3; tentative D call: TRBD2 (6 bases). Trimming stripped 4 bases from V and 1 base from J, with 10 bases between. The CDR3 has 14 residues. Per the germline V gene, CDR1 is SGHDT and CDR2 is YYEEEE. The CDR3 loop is CASSPGTRTDTQYF. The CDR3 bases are TGTGCCAGCAGCCCAGGGACTCGCACAGATACGCAGTATTTT.

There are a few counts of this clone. The CDR3 DNA follows: TGCAGCGTGAAAGGGACAGGGGCGTCGCCCGGGGAGCTGTTTTTT. It is translated as CSVKGTGASPGELFF. The chain carries TRBV29-1 and TRBJ2-2, with 10 bases identical to TRBD1. The V gene's germline CDR1 is SQVTM and CDR2 ANQGSEA. V dropped 6 bases and J dropped 6; count of bases not matched to a gene: 10. CDR3 length: 15 amino acids.

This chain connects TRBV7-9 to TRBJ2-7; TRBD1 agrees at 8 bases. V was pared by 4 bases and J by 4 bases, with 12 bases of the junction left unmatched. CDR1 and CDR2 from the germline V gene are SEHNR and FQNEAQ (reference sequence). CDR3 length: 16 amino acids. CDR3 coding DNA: TGTGCCAGCAGCTCAGAGGCCGGGACAGGACCATACGAGCAGTACTTC. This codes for CASSSEAGTGPYEQYF.

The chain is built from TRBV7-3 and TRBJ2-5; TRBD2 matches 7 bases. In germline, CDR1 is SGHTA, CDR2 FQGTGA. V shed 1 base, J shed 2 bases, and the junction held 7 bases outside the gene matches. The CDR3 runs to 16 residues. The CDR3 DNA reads TGTGCCAGCAGCTTAAGGCCTAGCGGAAATCAAGAGACCCAGTACTTC. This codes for CASSLRPSGNQETQYF. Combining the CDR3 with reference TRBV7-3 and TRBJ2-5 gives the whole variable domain GAGVSQTPSNKVTEKGKYVELRCDPISGHTALYWYRQSLGQGPEFLIYFQGTGAADDSGLPNDRFFAVRPEGSVSTLKIQRTERGDSAVYLCASSLRPSGNQETQYFGPGTRLLVL.

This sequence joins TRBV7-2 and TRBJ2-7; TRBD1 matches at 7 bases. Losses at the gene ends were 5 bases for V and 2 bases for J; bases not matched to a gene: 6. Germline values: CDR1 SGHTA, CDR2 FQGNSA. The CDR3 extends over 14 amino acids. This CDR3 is CASSPRTGAYEQYF. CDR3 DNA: TGTGCCAGCAGCCCCCGGACAGGCGCCTACGAGCAGTACTTC.

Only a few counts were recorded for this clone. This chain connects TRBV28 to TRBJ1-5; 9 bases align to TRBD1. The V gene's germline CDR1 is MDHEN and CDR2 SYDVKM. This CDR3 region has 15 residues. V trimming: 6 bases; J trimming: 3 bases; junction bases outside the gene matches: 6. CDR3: CASRPDRGINQPQHF. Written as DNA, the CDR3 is TGTGCCAGCAGGCCGGACAGGGGCATCAATCAGCCCCAGCATTTT. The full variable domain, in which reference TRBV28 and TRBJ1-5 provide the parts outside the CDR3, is DVKVTQSSRYLVKRTGEKVFLECVQDMDHENMFWYRQDPGLGLRLIYFSYDVKMKEKGDIPEGYSVSREKKERFSLILESASTNQTSMYLCASRPDRGINQPQHFGDGTRLSIL.

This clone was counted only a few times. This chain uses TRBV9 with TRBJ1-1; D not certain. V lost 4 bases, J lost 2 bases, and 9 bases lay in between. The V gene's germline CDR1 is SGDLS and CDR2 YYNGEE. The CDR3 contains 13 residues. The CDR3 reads CASSLTSNTEAFF. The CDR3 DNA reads TGTGCCAGCAGCCTTACCAGTAACACTGAAGCTTTCTTT.

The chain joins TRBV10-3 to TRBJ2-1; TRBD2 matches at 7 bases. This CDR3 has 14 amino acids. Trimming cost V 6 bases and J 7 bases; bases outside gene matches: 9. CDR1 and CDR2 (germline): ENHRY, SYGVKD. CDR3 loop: CAISVAGVRNEQFF. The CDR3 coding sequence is TGTGCCATCAGCGTCGCGGGAGTTCGAAATGAGCAGTTCTTC.

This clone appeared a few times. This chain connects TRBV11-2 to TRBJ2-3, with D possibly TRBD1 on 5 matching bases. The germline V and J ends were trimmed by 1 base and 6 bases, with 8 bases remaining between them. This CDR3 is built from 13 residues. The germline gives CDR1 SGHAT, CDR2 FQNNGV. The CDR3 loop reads CASSLGGEDTQYF. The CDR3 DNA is TGTGCCAGCAGCTTAGGGGGCGAGGATACGCAGTATTTT.

CDR3: CSVGGVNQPQHF. The DNA of the CDR3 is TGCAGCGTTGGGGGCGTAAATCAGCCCCAGCATTTT. This chain links TRBV29-1 with TRBJ1-5; a possible D gene is TRBD1 (5 bases). V was trimmed by 4 bases and J by 4 bases, leaving 8 bases between them. This CDR3 comprises 12 residues. The germline V gene encodes CDR1 SQVTM and CDR2 ANQGSEA.